This TCR beta chain derives from a study of cytomegalovirus exposure and HLA in healthy donors. Study-level background: The approximately 120 validation repertoires used the same platform as the 650 to 850 first-cohort repertoires, a later analysis reported.

Germline V lookup: CDR1 MGHRA, CDR2 YSYEKL. V dropped 0 bases and J dropped 0; count of bases not matched to a gene: 8. CDR3 size: 17 residues. Profiled with immunoSEQ multiplex PCR; TCRdb holds only in-frame clones, not every one. The sample records 210,000 or so clones, almost 90% being singletons. About this clone: As yet, its antigen is unknown.

Study results and caveats: Researchers catalogued around 150 TCR beta chains as cytomegalovirus-associated.

Donors were drawn from the 120-subject validation cohort, separate from the roughly 700-subject first cohort. The sequence was collected from a woman between 18 and 29 years old in good health and CMV-seronegative. This chain links TRBV4-1 with TRBJ2-7, with 7 bases that match TRBD1. Sequencing was done on a sample of PBMCs. The CDR3 sequence is CASSQDYGQVLSYEQYF. The CDR3 DNA reads TGCGCCAGCAGCCAAGACTATGGACAGGTCCTCTCCTACGAGCAGTACTTC.